This T cell receptor (beta chain) was identified in a study of CD8 T cells in Susac syndrome. Random hexamers served to reverse transcribe roughly 0.45 to 1 ug RNA. Amplification of TCR beta CDR3 by immunoSEQ multiplex PCR spanned 54 Vbeta and 13 Jbeta. In TCRdb, the immunoSEQ multiplex PCR reads were re-called with MiXCR into one record per CDR3 protein. The sample records roughly 120,000 distinct CDR3 sequences, over 85% being singletons. As concerns this clonotype: At one end, the junction sequence differs from germline, possibly due to a read error.

Isolation of CD8+ and CD4+ T cells was performed negatively, whereas enrichment of TEMRA cells was done by FACS. Germline-derived CDR1 and CDR2 are MNHEY and SMNVEV (reference sequence). This CDR3 comprises 15 residues. The V gene is TRBV27, the J gene TRBJ1-5; TRBD1 is a possible D gene (5 bases). The sequence derives from a human donor in good health. Sequenced: CD4+ T cells from PBMCs. The CDR3 region is CASTLSGRGNQPQHF. The CDR3 bases are TGTGCCAGCACTTTAAGTGGCAGGGGCAATCAGCCCCAGCATTTT.